The 13 T cell receptor beta chains reported below all come from one sample, sequenced in a study of PD-1 blockade in classical Hodgkin lymphoma. Profiling relied on immunoSEQ multiplex PCR, and the TCRdb table lists in-frame clones only, not all of them. This table holds roughly 12,000 clones, about three quarters found once. All the patients suffered relapse after autologous stem cell transplantation, and brentuximab vedotin exposure differed. This sample comprised peripheral blood mononuclear cells (PBMCs), obtained at baseline. The receptors shown here come from a human donor with classical Hodgkin lymphoma.

The rearrangement uses TRBV18 and TRBJ2-3; no reliable D call. The CDR3 length is 13 residues. Germline V CDR1 and CDR2: KGHSH, LQKENI. V was trimmed by 2 bases and J by 10 bases, leaving 13 bases between them. As DNA, the CDR3 is TGTGCCAGCTCACCAGACCTCTCCCTATCGCAGTATTTT. The encoded protein is CASSPDLSLSQYF.

The chain couples TRBV27 to TRBJ1-5, with TRBD1 matching 7 bases. V trimming: 9 bases; J trimming: 8 bases; junction bases outside the gene matches: 13. This CDR3 region has 14 residues. CDR1 MNHEY and CDR2 SMNVEV come from the germline V gene (reference sequence). The CDR3 spells CARTNRGPFEPQHF. The CDR3 bases are TGTGCCAGAACTAACAGGGGCCCCTTCGAGCCCCAGCATTTT.

V is TRBV29-1 and J is TRBJ2-2; 7 nucleotides agree with TRBD2. The V and J ends lost 7 bases and 0 bases, in that order; junction bases with no gene match: 5. Looked up from germline, CDR1 is SQVTM and CDR2 is ANQGSEA. The CDR3 runs 14 residues. The CDR3 bases are TGCAGCGCCCGGGAGGCGGCGAACACCGGGGAGCTGTTTTTT. This gives the protein CSAREAANTGELFF.

This clone was recorded once. The genes are TRBV27 and TRBJ1-5; maybe TRBD1 (6 bases). The CDR3 totals 15 residues. CDR1 and CDR2 from the germline V gene are MNHEY and SMNVEV (reference sequence). V lost 5 bases, J lost 4 bases, and 15 bases lay in between. CDR3 coding DNA: TGTGCCAGCAGTCCAGGGGCGGTGGGAAATCAGCCCCAGCATTTT. Translation gives CASSPGAVGNQPQHF.

The rearrangement joins TRBV5-1 to TRBJ2-2; 8 bases line up with TRBD2. This CDR3 has 14 residues. Germline values: CDR1 SGHRS, CDR2 YFSETQ. The ends lost 4 bases at V and 3 bases at J; junction bases unmatched: 2. The CDR3 here is CASSPGGDTGELFF. The CDR3, as DNA: TGCGCCAGCAGCCCCGGGGGGGACACCGGGGAGCTGTTTTTT.

This rearrangement joins TRBV28 to TRBJ1-6; 7 positions match TRBD1. Trimming took 8 bases from V and 6 from J; bases not matched to a gene: 4. The germline V gene encodes CDR1 MDHEN and CDR2 SYDVKM. The CDR3 is 13 residues long. The DNA for the CDR3 is TGTGCCAGCTGGGGACAGCTTAATTCACCCCTCCACTTT. Protein: CASWGQLNSPLHF.

The V and J genes are TRBV10-3 and TRBJ2-3, with D unclear. The CDR3 is 14 amino acids. Deletions cut 5 bases from V and 0 bases from J, with 9 bases between. Germline CDR1 reads ENHRY; CDR2 reads SYGVKD. The DNA of the CDR3 is TGTGCCATCAGTTGGAGTTCTAGCACAGATACGCAGTATTTT. It is translated as CAISWSSSTDTQYF.

The chain links TRBV9 to TRBJ1-1; D is unresolved. V gave up 0 bases and J gave up 2 bases, with 11 bases separating them. From germline, CDR1 is SGDLS and CDR2 YYNGEE. The CDR3 sequence is 15 residues long. As DNA, the CDR3 is TGTGCCAGCAGCGTAGGGTTGGGCGTCAACACTGAAGCTTTCTTT. It translates to CASSVGLGVNTEAFF.

The chain carries TRBV4-1 and TRBJ2-5; 11 nucleotides line up with TRBD2. J was trimmed by 5 bases and V by 1 base; bases with no gene match: 6. Germline V gives CDR1 MGHRA, CDR2 YSYEKL. The CDR3 is 16 amino acids. The chain's CDR3 is CASSQGVAGGRETQYF. The CDR3 bases are TGCGCCAGCAGCCAAGGGGTAGCGGGGGGGCGGGAGACCCAGTACTTC.

The table lists this clone with a few counts. The J gene is TRBJ1-1, the V gene TRBV5-6; D is possibly TRBD1 (5 bases). The CDR3 is made up of 13 amino acids. Germline CDR1 SGHDT, CDR2 YYEEEE. Trimming cost V 4 bases and J 8 bases, with 15 bases left between them. The CDR3 nucleotides read TGTGCCAGCAGCCGTCCTGGGGGAGTCGAAGCTTTCTTT. It codes for CASSRPGGVEAFF.

The rearrangement links TRBV6-9 to TRBJ1-1; D possibly corresponds to TRBD1 (5 bases). The CDR3 spans 11 residues. Trimming took 6 bases from V and 10 from J, leaving 12 bases between them. The germline CDR1 and CDR2 sequences are MNHGY and SVAAGI. The CDR3 loop reads CASRVTVGAFF. The CDR3 region has the DNA TGTGCCAGCAGGGTGACAGTGGGAGCTTTCTTT.

The J gene is TRBJ1-5, the V gene TRBV2; 7 bases agree with TRBD1. The germline CDR1 and CDR2 sequences are SNHLY and FYNNEI. The V segment lost 5 bases and the J segment 6 bases; nucleotides outside the gene matches: 4. The CDR3 is made up of 13 amino acids. The DNA of the CDR3 is TGTGCCAGCAGTAAACAGGGGAGTCAGCCCCAGCATTTT. Protein product: CASSKQGSQPQHF.

The chain combines TRBV7-8 with TRBJ1-1; 8 nucleotides agree with TRBD1. The trim removed 3 bases at V and 4 bases at J, leaving 7 bases unmatched. Germline assignment: CDR1 SGHVS and CDR2 FQNEAQ. CDR3 size: 15 residues. CDR3 DNA: TGTGCCAGCAGCTTGAGCCACAGGGGGGGCACTGAAGCTTTCTTT. It encodes CASSLSHRGGTEAFF.